Each of the 32 T cell receptor beta chains below was sequenced from the same sample in a study of monozygotic twins with inflammatory bowel disease. TCRdb reworked the 5' RACE reads into one entry per CDR3 protein, no DNA. In all, the sample yields 400,000 to 500,000 distinct CDR3 sequences. The sample was blood. The receptors derive from a human donor with ulcerative colitis or Crohn's disease, or a healthy co-twin of an affected twin (not recorded which).

The J gene is TRBJ1-5, the V gene TRBV11-1; no DNA is available, so the TRBD1 call from TCRdb remains unchecked. In germline, CDR1 is SGHAT, CDR2 FQDESV (reference sequence). CDR3 size: 18 residues. CDR3: CASSLGPGDRRGRQPQHF.

The rearrangement links TRBV7-2 to TRBJ1-1; TCRdb returns TRBD1, unconfirmable since there is no DNA. The CDR3 runs to 15 residues. Germline CDR1 SGHTA, CDR2 FQGNSA. Here the CDR3 reads CASSPGARTDTEAFF. The variable domain in full, completed from reference TRBV7-2 and TRBJ1-1, reads GAGVSQSPSNKVTEKGKDVELRCDPISGHTALYWYRQSLGQGLEFLIYFQGNSAPDKSGLPSDRFSAERTGGSVSTLTIQRTQQEDSAVYLCASSPGARTDTEAFFGQGTRLTVV.

The rearrangement uses TRBV3-1 and TRBJ2-1; the D call from TCRdb, TRBD1, cannot be confirmed without DNA. This CDR3 has 17 residues. Looked up from germline, CDR1 is LGHDT and CDR2 is YNNKEL (reference sequence). The CDR3 spells CASSHGPRDRYPNEQFF.

CDR3 sequence reads: CASSRTSGTNTGELFF. The chain combines TRBV11-2 with TRBJ2-2; TCRdb's assignment of TRBD2 cannot be checked, as there is no DNA. CDR1 is SGHAT and CDR2 is FQNNGV in the germline V gene. The CDR3 has 16 residues.

This chain uses TRBV4-3 with TRBJ2-1; no DNA is available, so the TRBD2 call from TCRdb remains unchecked. The germline V gene has CDR1 LGHNA and CDR2 YSLEER. The CDR3 runs to 16 residues. The CDR3 spells CASSHNLAGNYNEQFF.

The chain employs TRBV19 and TRBJ1-1. This CDR3 is built from 13 residues. CDR1 and CDR2 (germline): LNHDA, SQIVND (reference sequence). The CDR3 loop reads CASSIQRNTEAFF. Full variable domain (outside the CDR3, taken from reference TRBV19 and TRBJ1-1): DGGITQSPKYLFRKEGQNVTLSCEQNLNHDAMYWYRQDPGQGLRLIYYSQIVNDFQKGDIAEGYSVSREKKESFPLTVTSAQKNPTAFYLCASSIQRNTEAFFGQGTRLTVV.

The J gene is TRBJ1-2, the V gene TRBV4-3; the TCRdb D gene call, TRBD1, has no DNA to confirm it. Germline V CDR1 and CDR2: LGHNA, YSLEER. The CDR3 contains 16 residues. This CDR3 is CASSPGAGLLNYGYTF.

The chain carries TRBV4-2 and TRBJ1-1; TCRdb lists TRBD1, though no DNA is available to test this call. The CDR3 extends over 17 amino acids. Germline CDR1 is LGHNA and CDR2 is YNFKEQ. The CDR3: CASTRASGGSGNTEAFF.

This rearrangement joins TRBV11-2 to TRBJ2-2; TCRdb returns TRBD2, unconfirmable since there is no DNA. This CDR3 comprises 21 residues. Germline CDR1 SGHAT, CDR2 FQNNGV. The CDR3 loop is CASSFGLAGDVPIRGTGELFF.

The chain employs TRBV20-1 and TRBJ1-5; as DNA is missing, the TRBD1 call by TCRdb cannot be tested. The CDR3 contains 14 residues. Germline values: CDR1 DFQATT, CDR2 SNEGSKA (reference sequence). The CDR3 spells CSARIVGAHQPQHF.

V is TRBV12-3 or TRBV12-4 and J is TRBJ2-7; checking the TCRdb D call of TRBD1 is not possible without DNA. The CDR3 is made up of 16 amino acids. CDR3 region: CASSSHVGQGAGEQYF.

The chain couples TRBV5-1 to TRBJ2-2; TCRdb indicates TRBD1, and absent DNA this call remains unverified. The CDR3 is 15 amino acids. Germline V CDR1 and CDR2: SGHRS, YFSETQ. The chain's CDR3 is CASVKDRGDTGELFF.

The rearrangement joins TRBV6-2 or TRBV6-3 to TRBJ2-2; no DNA is available, so the TRBD2 call from TCRdb remains unchecked. CDR3 length: 14 residues. Germline V gives CDR1 MNHEY, CDR2 SVGEGT. The CDR3 sequence is CASSYLAGTGELFF.

This sequence joins TRBV29-1 and TRBJ1-2. The CDR3 has 12 amino acids. Germline CDR1 reads SQVTM; CDR2 reads ANQGSEA. This CDR3 reads CSVITTDWGYTF.

The rearrangement uses TRBV7-3 and TRBJ2-7; TCRdb proposes TRBD1, but this gene call is untestable without DNA. The CDR3 loop spans 16 amino acids. Germline loops: CDR1 SGHTA, CDR2 FQGTGA. CDR3 in amino acids: CASSLRPGQGTYEQYF.

The gene calls are TRBV7-9 and TRBJ1-4; the D gene TCRdb calls, TRBD1, cannot be checked with no DNA. The CDR3 length is 15 residues. Germline assignment: CDR1 SEHNR and CDR2 FQNEAQ (reference sequence). CDR3 sequence reads: CASSDYGTGNEKLFF.

V gene TRBV7-3 combines with J gene TRBJ2-7; TCRdb calls TRBD1, which cannot be checked without DNA. Per germline, CDR1 SGHTA and CDR2 FQGTGA. CDR3 length equals 15 residues. The CDR3 sequence: CASSVRWTGSYEQYF.

The chain is built from TRBV9 and TRBJ2-7; the D gene TCRdb calls, TRBD1, cannot be checked with no DNA. The CDR3 is 16 amino acids. From germline, CDR1 is SGDLS and CDR2 YYNGEE. CDR3 residues: CASSVDGTGTTYEQYF.

This rearrangement joins TRBV4-2 to TRBJ2-3. The CDR3 has 15 amino acids. From germline, CDR1 is LGHNA and CDR2 YNFKEQ. This CDR3 is CASSPSGASTDTQYF.

V gene TRBV7-9 combines with J gene TRBJ1-6. This CDR3 comprises 15 residues. From germline, CDR1 is SEHNR and CDR2 FQNEAQ (reference sequence). The CDR3 sequence is CASRNAGRGISPLHF. The full variable domain, with the rest looked up from reference TRBV7-9 and TRBJ1-6, is DTGVSQNPRHKITKRGQNVTFRCDPISEHNRLYWYRQTLGQGPEFLTYFQNEAQLEKSRLLSDRFSAERPKGSFSTLEIQRTEQGDSAMYLCASRNAGRGISPLHFGNGTRLTVT.

The chain has TRBV5-1 and TRBJ2-2. CDR1 and CDR2 (germline): SGHRS, YFSETQ. The CDR3 sequence is 16 residues long. CDR3 sequence reads: CASSFSGPSNTGELFF.

The chain joins TRBV6-5 to TRBJ2-7; there is no DNA to check the TCRdb D call of TRBD1. CDR1 MNHEY and CDR2 SVGAGI come from the germline V gene. The CDR3 covers 16 residues. This CDR3 is CASSYGTQVLSGEQYF.

CDR3 sequence reads: CASSMTGTSTDTQYF. The chain has TRBV5-4 and TRBJ2-3; checking the TCRdb D call of TRBD1 is not possible without DNA. This CDR3 region has 15 residues. Germline V gene lookup returns CDR1 SGHNT and CDR2 YYREEE (reference sequence).

This rearrangement joins TRBV28 to TRBJ2-2; TCRdb proposes TRBD1, but this gene call is untestable without DNA. The CDR3 extends over 16 amino acids. Germline CDR1 reads MDHEN; CDR2 reads SYDVKM. Here the CDR3 reads CASSLQGSTNTGELFF.

The chain couples TRBV4-3 to TRBJ2-7; there is no DNA to check the TCRdb D call of TRBD2. The CDR3 extends over 15 amino acids. In germline, CDR1 is LGHNA, CDR2 YSLEER. Here the CDR3 reads CASSQDHASGIEQYF.

The J gene is TRBJ1-1, the V gene TRBV15; TCRdb lists TRBD1, though no DNA is available to test this call. This CDR3 has 15 amino acids. Germline V CDR1 and CDR2: LNHNV, YYDKDF (reference sequence). CDR3 protein: CATSRVRTGGTEAFF.

The chain employs TRBV29-1 and TRBJ1-2; TCRdb outputs TRBD1, but without DNA this stays unchecked. The germline gives CDR1 SQVTM, CDR2 ANQGSEA. The CDR3 has 14 amino acids. Here the CDR3 reads CSVEDGRGSYGYTF.

V usage is TRBV11-2 and J usage is TRBJ2-1; TCRdb picks TRBD2, but there is no DNA to check that call. The length of the CDR3 is 13 residues. CDR1 and CDR2 from the germline V gene are SGHAT and FQNNGV. CDR3 sequence reads: CASSRGGHNEQFF.

The V call is TRBV20-1, the J call TRBJ1-1. This CDR3 is built from 14 residues. The germline V gene encodes CDR1 DFQATT and CDR2 SNEGSKA (reference sequence). The CDR3 sequence: CSARGAGQSSEAFF.

The V call is TRBV7-2, the J call TRBJ2-5; TCRdb returns TRBD1, unconfirmable since there is no DNA. CDR1 and CDR2 from the germline V gene are SGHTA and FQGNSA. The CDR3 runs 16 residues. CDR3 sequence reads: CASSLGLRGQLETQYF.

This chain joins TRBV7-7 and TRBJ2-5; with no DNA, the TCRdb D assignment of TRBD1 cannot be verified. Germline lookup yields CDR1 SSHAT and CDR2 FNYEAQ (reference sequence). This CDR3 region has 16 residues. The CDR3 protein is CASSLSSTGGTETQYF.

The V call is TRBV2, the J call TRBJ1-4; TCRdb's D call of TRBD1 is untestable without DNA. The V gene's germline CDR1 is SNHLY and CDR2 FYNNEI. CDR3 length: 15 amino acids. This CDR3 is CASRTPAATNEKLFF.